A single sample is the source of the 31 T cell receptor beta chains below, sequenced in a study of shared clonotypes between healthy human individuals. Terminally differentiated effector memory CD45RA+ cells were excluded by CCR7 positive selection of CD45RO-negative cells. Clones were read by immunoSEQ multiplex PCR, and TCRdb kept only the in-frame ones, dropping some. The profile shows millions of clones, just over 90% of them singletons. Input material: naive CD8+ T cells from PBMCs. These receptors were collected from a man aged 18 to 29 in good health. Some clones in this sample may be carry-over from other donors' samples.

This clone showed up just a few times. The CDR3 sequence: CASRRGAEAFF. CDR3 in DNA: TGTGCCAGCAGACGGGGGGCTGAAGCTTTCTTT. The chain couples TRBV6-1 to TRBJ1-1; possibly TRBD1 for D (5 bases). Germline lookup yields CDR1 MNHNS and CDR2 SASEGT. This CDR3 comprises 11 residues. The germline V and J ends were trimmed by 6 bases and 6 bases, with 8 bases remaining between them.

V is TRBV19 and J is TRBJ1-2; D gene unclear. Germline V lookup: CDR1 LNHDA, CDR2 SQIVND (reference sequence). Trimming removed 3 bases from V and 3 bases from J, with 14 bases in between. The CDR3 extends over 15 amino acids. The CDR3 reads CASSMAPAGYYGYTF. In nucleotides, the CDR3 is TGTGCCAGTAGTATGGCGCCAGCCGGATACTATGGCTACACCTTC.

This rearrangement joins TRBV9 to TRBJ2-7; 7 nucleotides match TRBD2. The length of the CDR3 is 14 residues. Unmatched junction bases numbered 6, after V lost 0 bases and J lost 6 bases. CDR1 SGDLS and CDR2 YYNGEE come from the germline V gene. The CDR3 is CASSVGLADTEQYF. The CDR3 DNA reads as TGTGCCAGCAGCGTAGGTCTAGCGGACACCGAGCAGTACTTC.

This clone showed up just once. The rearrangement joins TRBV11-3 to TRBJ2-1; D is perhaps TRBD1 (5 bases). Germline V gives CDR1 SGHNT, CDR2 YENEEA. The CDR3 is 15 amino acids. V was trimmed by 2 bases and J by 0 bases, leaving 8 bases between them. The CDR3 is CASSLQGRSYNEQFF. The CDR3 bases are TGTGCCAGCAGCTTACAGGGCCGCTCCTACAATGAGCAGTTCTTC. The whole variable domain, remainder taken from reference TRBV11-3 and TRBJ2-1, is EAGVVQSPRYKIIEKKQPVAFWCNPISGHNTLYWYLQNLGQGPELLIRYENEEAVDDSQLPKDRFSAERLKGVDSTLKIQPAELGDSAVYLCASSLQGRSYNEQFFGPGTRLTVL.

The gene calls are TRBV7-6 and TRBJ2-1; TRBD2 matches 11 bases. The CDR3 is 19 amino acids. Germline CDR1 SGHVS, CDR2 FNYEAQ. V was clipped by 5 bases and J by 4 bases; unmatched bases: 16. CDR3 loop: CASSLWGLADLRTYNEQFF. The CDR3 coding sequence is TGTGCCAGCAGCCTATGGGGACTAGCGGATTTACGAACATACAATGAGCAGTTCTTC.

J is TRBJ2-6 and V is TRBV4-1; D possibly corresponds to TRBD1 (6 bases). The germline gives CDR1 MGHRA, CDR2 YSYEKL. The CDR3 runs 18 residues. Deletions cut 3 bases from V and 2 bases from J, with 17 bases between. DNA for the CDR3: TGCGCCAGCAGCCACCTACAGGGTCCCTCCCCTGGGGCCAACGTCCTGACTTTC. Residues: CASSHLQGPSPGANVLTF.

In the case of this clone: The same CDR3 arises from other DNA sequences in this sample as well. CDR3 in DNA: TGCAGCGTCTCCGGGACGGCCGTGGGTTATGGCTACACCTTC. It specifies CSVSGTAVGYGYTF. The J gene is TRBJ1-2, the V gene TRBV29-1; weak D call: TRBD1 (5 bases). V was cut by 6 bases and J by 5 bases, with 19 bases left in between. Germline assignment: CDR1 SQVTM and CDR2 ANQGSEA. The CDR3 has 14 residues.

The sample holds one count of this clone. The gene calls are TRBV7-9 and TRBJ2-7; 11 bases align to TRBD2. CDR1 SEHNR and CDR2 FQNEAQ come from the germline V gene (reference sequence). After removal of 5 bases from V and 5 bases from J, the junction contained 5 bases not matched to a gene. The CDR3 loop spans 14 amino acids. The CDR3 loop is CASSGLAGGDEQYF. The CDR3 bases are TGTGCCAGCAGCGGGCTAGCGGGAGGCGACGAGCAGTACTTC.

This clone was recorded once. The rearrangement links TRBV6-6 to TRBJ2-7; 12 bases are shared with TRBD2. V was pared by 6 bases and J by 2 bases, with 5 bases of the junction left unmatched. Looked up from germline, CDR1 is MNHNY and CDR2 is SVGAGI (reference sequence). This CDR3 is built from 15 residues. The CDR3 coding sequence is TGTGCCAGCAGCCCCGGACTAGCGGGAACCTACGAGCAGTACTTC. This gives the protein CASSPGLAGTYEQYF.

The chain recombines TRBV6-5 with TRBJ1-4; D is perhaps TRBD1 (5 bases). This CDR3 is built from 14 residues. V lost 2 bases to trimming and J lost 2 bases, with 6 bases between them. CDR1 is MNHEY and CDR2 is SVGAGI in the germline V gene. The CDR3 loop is CASSYRQTNEKLFF. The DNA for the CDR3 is TGTGCCAGCAGTTACCGACAGACTAATGAAAAACTGTTTTTT.

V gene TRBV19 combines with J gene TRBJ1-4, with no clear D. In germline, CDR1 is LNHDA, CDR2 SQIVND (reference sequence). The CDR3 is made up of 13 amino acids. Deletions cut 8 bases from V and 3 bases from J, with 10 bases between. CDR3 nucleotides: TGTGCCAGTTCCCGTGTGTCTAATGAAAAACTGTTTTTT. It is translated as CASSRVSNEKLFF.

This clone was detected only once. The CDR3 DNA sequence: TGTGCCAGCAGCGAACGAGGACCGGGAGGGGGAGATGAGCAGTTCTTC. It codes for CASSERGPGGGDEQFF. V and J are TRBV9 and TRBJ2-1; TRBD2 matches 8 bases. This CDR3 is built from 16 residues. With 3 bases clipped from V and 8 bases from J, the junction kept 13 bases outside the gene matches. CDR1 is SGDLS and CDR2 is YYNGEE in the germline V gene.

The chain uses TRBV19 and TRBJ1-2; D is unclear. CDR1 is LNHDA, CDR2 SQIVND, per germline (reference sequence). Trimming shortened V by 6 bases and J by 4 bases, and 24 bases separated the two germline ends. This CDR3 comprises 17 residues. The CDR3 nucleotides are TGTGCCAGTAGCCCTAACCCCGGAGAGGGTACCACCTATGGCTACACCTTC. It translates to CASSPNPGEGTTYGYTF.

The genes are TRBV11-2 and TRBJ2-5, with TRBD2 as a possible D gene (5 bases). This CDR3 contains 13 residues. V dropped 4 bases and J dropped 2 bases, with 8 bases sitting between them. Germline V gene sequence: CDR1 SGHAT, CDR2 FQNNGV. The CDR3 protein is CASSSPGQETQYF. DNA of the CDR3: TGTGCCAGCAGCTCTCCGGGACAAGAGACCCAGTACTTC.

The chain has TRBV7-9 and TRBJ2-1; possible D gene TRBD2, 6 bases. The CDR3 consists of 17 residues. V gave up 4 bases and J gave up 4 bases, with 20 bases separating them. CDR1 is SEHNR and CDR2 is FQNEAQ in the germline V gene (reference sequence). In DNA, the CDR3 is TGTGCCAGCAGCTCATCAATTCCCGGGAGTCTTTACAATGAGCAGTTCTTC. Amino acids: CASSSSIPGSLYNEQFF.

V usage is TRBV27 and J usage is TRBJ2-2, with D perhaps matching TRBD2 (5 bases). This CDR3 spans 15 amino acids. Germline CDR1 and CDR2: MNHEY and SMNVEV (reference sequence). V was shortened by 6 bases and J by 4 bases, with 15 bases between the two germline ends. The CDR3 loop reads CASSPQIRGTGELFF. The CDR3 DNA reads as TGTGCCAGCAGCCCACAAATCCGGGGCACCGGGGAGCTGTTTTTT.

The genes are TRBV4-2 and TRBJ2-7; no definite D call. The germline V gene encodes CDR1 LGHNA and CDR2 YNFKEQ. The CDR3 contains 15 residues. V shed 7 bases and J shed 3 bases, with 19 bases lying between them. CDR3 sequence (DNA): TGTGCCAGCACCCCGACCCCCAGTAACAGCTACGAGCAGTACTTC. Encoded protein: CASTPTPSNSYEQYF.

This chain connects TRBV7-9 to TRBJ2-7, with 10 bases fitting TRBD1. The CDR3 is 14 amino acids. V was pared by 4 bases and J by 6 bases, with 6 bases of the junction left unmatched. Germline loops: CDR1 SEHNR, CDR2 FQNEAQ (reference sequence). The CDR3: CASSSRDRGGEQYF. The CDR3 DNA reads TGTGCCAGCAGCTCCCGGGACAGGGGTGGCGAGCAGTACTTC. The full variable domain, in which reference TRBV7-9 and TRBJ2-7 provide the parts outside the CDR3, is DTGVSQNPRHKITKRGQNVTFRCDPISEHNRLYWYRQTLGQGPEFLTYFQNEAQLEKSRLLSDRFSAERPKGSFSTLEIQRTEQGDSAMYLCASSSRDRGGEQYFGPGTRLTVT.

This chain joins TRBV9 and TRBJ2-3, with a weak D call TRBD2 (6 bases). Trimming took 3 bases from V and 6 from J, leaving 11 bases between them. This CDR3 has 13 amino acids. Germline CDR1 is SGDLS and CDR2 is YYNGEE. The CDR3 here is CASSAGVGDTQYF. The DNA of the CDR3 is TGTGCCAGCAGCGCGGGAGTGGGGGATACGCAGTATTTT. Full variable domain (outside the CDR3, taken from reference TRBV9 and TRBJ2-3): DSGVTQTPKHLITATGQRVTLRCSPRSGDLSVYWYQQSLDQGLQFLIQYYNGEERAKGNILERFSAQQFPDLHSELNLSSLELGDSALYFCASSAGVGDTQYFGPGTRLTVL.

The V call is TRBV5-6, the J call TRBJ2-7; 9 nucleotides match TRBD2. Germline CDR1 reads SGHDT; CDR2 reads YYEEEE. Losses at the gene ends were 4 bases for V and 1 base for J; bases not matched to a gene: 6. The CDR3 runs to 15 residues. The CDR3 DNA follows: TGTGCCAGCAGCGAAGGACTAGCGACTTCCTACGAGCAGTACTTC. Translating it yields CASSEGLATSYEQYF.

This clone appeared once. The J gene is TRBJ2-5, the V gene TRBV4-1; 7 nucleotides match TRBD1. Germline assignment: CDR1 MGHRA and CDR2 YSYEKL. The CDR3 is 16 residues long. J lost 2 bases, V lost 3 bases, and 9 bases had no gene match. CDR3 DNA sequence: TGCGCCAGCAGCCATCGACAGGGCAGCACACAAGAGACCCAGTACTTC. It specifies CASSHRQGSTQETQYF.

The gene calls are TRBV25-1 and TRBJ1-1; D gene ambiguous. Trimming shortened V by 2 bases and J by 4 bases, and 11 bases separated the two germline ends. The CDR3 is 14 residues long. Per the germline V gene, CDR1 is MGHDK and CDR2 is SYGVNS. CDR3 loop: CASSETLSSTEAFF. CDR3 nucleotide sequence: TGTGCCAGCAGTGAAACCCTCAGTAGCACTGAAGCTTTCTTT.

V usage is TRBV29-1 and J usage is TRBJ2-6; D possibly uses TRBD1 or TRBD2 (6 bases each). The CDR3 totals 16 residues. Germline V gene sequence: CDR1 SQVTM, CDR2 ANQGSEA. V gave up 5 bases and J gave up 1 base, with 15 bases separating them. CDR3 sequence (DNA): TGCAGCGTTCCGGGATGGGGGGCATCTGGGGCCAACGTCCTGACTTTC. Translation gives CSVPGWGASGANVLTF.

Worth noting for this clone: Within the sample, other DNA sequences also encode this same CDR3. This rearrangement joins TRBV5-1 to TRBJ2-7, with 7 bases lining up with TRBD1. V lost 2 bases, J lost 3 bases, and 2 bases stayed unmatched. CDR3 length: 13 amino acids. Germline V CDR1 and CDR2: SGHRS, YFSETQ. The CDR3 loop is CASSLNRGYEQYF. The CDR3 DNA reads TGCGCCAGCAGCTTAAACAGGGGCTACGAGCAGTACTTC.

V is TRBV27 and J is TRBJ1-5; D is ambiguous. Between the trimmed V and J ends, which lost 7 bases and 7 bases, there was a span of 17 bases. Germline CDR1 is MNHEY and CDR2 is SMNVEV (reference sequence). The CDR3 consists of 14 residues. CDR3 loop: CASTNTGSDQPQHF. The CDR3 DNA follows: TGTGCCAGCACCAATACGGGGTCCGACCAGCCCCAGCATTTT.

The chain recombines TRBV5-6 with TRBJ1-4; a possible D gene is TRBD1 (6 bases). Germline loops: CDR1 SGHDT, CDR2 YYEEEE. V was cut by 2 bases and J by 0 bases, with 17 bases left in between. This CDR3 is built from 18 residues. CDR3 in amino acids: CASSFMTGSASTNEKLFF. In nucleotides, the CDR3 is TGTGCCAGCAGCTTCATGACAGGAAGTGCCTCAACTAATGAAAAACTGTTTTTT.

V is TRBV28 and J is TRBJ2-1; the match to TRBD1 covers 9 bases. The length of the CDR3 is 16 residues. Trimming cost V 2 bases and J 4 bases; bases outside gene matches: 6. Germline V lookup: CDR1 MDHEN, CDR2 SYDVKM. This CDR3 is CASSLGTGSFYNEQFF. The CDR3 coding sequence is TGTGCCAGCAGTTTAGGGACAGGGAGCTTTTACAATGAGCAGTTCTTC.

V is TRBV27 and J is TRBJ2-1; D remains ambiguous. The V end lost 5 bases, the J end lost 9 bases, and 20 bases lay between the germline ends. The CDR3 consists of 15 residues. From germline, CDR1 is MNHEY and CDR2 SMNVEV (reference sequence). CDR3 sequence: CASSQPRTLKGEQFF. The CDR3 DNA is TGTGCCAGCAGTCAACCCCGGACCCTAAAGGGTGAGCAGTTCTTC.

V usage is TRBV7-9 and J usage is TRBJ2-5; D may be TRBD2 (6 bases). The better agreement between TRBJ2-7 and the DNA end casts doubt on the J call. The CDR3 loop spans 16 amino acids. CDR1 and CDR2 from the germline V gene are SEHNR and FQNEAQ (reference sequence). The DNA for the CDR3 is TGTGCCAGCAGCCCGACCCGCGGAGGGTCCCCCTACGAGCAGTACTTC. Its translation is CASSPTRGGSPYEQYF.

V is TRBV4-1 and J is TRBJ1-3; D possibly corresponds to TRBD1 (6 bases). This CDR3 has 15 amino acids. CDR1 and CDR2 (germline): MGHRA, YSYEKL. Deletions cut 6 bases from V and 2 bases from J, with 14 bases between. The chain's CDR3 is CASREHWTAGNTIYF. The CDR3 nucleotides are TGCGCCAGCAGGGAACACTGGACAGCTGGAAACACCATATATTTT.

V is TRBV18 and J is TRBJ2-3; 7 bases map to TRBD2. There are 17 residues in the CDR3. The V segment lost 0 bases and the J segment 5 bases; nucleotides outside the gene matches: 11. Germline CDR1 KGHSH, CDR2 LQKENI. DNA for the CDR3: TGTGCCAGCTCACCACCGGCTAGCGGCTCTCGAGGAGATACGCAGTATTTT. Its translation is CASSPPASGSRGDTQYF.